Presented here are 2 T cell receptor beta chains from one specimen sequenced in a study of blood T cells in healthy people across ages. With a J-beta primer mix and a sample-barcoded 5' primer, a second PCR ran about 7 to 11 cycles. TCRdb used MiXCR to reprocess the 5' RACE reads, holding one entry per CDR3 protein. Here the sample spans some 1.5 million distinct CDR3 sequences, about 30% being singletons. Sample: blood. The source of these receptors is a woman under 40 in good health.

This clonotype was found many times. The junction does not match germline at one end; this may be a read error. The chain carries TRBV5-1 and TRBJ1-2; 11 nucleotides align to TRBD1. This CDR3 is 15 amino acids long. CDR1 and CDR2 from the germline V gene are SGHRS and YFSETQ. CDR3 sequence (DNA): TGTGCCAGCAGTGGACCGGGACAGGGGGACTATGGCTACACCTTC. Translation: CASSGPGQGDYGYTF.

The CDR3 sequence is CASSRAGEVAEQYF. The CDR3 region has the DNA TGTGCCAGCTCACGGGCGGGAGAAGTAGCCGAGCAGTACTTC. The V gene is TRBV18, the J gene TRBJ2-7; 7 positions match TRBD2. This CDR3 has 14 amino acids. J was trimmed by 6 bases and V by 4 bases; bases with no gene match: 9. The germline V gene has CDR1 KGHSH and CDR2 LQKENI.